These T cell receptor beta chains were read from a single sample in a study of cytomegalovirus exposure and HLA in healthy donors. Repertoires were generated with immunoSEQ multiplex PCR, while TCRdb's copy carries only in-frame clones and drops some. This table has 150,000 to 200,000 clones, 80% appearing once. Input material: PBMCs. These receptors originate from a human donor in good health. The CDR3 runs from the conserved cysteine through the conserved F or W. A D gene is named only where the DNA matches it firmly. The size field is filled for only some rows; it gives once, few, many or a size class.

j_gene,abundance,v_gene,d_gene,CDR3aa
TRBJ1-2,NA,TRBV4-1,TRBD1,CASSNPTGASYGYTF
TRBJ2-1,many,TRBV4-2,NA,CASSQAEGDLNEQFF
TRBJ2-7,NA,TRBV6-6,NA,CASSETYEQYF
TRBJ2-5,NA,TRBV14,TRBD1,CASSQGKGQGTQYF
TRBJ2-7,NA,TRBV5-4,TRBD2,CASSPKRGGGEQYF
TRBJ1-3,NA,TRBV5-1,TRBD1,CASSLGDSTGNTIYF
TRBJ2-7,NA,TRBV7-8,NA,CASSSRQAHSYEQYF
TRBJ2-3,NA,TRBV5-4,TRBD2,CASRRTSGGRSTDTQYF
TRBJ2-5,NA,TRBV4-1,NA,CASSQETAQETQYF
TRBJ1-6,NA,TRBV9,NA,CASSVEVGVTISPLHF
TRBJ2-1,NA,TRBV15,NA,CATSRDRGGLNEQFF
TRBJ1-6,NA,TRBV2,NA,CASRVRSPLHF
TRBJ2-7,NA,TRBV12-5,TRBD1,CASGSILDRGGYEQYF
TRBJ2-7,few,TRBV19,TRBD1,CASSRDRRVLDEQYF
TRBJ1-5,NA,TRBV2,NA,CASNLVQGNQPQHF
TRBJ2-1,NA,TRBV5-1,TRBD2,CASSGSGGGYNEQFF
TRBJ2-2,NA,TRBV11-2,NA,CASSLDAWGESGELFF